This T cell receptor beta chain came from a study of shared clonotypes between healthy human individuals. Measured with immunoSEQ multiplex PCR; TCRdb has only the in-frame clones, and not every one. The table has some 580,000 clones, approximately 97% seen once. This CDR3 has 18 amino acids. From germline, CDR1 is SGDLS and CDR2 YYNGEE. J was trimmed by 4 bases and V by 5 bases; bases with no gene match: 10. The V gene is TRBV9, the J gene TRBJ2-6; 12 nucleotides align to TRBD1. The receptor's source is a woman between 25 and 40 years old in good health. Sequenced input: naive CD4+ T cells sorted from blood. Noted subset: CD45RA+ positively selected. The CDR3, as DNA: TGTGCCAGCAGTGGTCCCGGGACAGGGGGCACAGGGGCCAACGTCCTGACTTTC. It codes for CASSGPGTGGTGANVLTF.